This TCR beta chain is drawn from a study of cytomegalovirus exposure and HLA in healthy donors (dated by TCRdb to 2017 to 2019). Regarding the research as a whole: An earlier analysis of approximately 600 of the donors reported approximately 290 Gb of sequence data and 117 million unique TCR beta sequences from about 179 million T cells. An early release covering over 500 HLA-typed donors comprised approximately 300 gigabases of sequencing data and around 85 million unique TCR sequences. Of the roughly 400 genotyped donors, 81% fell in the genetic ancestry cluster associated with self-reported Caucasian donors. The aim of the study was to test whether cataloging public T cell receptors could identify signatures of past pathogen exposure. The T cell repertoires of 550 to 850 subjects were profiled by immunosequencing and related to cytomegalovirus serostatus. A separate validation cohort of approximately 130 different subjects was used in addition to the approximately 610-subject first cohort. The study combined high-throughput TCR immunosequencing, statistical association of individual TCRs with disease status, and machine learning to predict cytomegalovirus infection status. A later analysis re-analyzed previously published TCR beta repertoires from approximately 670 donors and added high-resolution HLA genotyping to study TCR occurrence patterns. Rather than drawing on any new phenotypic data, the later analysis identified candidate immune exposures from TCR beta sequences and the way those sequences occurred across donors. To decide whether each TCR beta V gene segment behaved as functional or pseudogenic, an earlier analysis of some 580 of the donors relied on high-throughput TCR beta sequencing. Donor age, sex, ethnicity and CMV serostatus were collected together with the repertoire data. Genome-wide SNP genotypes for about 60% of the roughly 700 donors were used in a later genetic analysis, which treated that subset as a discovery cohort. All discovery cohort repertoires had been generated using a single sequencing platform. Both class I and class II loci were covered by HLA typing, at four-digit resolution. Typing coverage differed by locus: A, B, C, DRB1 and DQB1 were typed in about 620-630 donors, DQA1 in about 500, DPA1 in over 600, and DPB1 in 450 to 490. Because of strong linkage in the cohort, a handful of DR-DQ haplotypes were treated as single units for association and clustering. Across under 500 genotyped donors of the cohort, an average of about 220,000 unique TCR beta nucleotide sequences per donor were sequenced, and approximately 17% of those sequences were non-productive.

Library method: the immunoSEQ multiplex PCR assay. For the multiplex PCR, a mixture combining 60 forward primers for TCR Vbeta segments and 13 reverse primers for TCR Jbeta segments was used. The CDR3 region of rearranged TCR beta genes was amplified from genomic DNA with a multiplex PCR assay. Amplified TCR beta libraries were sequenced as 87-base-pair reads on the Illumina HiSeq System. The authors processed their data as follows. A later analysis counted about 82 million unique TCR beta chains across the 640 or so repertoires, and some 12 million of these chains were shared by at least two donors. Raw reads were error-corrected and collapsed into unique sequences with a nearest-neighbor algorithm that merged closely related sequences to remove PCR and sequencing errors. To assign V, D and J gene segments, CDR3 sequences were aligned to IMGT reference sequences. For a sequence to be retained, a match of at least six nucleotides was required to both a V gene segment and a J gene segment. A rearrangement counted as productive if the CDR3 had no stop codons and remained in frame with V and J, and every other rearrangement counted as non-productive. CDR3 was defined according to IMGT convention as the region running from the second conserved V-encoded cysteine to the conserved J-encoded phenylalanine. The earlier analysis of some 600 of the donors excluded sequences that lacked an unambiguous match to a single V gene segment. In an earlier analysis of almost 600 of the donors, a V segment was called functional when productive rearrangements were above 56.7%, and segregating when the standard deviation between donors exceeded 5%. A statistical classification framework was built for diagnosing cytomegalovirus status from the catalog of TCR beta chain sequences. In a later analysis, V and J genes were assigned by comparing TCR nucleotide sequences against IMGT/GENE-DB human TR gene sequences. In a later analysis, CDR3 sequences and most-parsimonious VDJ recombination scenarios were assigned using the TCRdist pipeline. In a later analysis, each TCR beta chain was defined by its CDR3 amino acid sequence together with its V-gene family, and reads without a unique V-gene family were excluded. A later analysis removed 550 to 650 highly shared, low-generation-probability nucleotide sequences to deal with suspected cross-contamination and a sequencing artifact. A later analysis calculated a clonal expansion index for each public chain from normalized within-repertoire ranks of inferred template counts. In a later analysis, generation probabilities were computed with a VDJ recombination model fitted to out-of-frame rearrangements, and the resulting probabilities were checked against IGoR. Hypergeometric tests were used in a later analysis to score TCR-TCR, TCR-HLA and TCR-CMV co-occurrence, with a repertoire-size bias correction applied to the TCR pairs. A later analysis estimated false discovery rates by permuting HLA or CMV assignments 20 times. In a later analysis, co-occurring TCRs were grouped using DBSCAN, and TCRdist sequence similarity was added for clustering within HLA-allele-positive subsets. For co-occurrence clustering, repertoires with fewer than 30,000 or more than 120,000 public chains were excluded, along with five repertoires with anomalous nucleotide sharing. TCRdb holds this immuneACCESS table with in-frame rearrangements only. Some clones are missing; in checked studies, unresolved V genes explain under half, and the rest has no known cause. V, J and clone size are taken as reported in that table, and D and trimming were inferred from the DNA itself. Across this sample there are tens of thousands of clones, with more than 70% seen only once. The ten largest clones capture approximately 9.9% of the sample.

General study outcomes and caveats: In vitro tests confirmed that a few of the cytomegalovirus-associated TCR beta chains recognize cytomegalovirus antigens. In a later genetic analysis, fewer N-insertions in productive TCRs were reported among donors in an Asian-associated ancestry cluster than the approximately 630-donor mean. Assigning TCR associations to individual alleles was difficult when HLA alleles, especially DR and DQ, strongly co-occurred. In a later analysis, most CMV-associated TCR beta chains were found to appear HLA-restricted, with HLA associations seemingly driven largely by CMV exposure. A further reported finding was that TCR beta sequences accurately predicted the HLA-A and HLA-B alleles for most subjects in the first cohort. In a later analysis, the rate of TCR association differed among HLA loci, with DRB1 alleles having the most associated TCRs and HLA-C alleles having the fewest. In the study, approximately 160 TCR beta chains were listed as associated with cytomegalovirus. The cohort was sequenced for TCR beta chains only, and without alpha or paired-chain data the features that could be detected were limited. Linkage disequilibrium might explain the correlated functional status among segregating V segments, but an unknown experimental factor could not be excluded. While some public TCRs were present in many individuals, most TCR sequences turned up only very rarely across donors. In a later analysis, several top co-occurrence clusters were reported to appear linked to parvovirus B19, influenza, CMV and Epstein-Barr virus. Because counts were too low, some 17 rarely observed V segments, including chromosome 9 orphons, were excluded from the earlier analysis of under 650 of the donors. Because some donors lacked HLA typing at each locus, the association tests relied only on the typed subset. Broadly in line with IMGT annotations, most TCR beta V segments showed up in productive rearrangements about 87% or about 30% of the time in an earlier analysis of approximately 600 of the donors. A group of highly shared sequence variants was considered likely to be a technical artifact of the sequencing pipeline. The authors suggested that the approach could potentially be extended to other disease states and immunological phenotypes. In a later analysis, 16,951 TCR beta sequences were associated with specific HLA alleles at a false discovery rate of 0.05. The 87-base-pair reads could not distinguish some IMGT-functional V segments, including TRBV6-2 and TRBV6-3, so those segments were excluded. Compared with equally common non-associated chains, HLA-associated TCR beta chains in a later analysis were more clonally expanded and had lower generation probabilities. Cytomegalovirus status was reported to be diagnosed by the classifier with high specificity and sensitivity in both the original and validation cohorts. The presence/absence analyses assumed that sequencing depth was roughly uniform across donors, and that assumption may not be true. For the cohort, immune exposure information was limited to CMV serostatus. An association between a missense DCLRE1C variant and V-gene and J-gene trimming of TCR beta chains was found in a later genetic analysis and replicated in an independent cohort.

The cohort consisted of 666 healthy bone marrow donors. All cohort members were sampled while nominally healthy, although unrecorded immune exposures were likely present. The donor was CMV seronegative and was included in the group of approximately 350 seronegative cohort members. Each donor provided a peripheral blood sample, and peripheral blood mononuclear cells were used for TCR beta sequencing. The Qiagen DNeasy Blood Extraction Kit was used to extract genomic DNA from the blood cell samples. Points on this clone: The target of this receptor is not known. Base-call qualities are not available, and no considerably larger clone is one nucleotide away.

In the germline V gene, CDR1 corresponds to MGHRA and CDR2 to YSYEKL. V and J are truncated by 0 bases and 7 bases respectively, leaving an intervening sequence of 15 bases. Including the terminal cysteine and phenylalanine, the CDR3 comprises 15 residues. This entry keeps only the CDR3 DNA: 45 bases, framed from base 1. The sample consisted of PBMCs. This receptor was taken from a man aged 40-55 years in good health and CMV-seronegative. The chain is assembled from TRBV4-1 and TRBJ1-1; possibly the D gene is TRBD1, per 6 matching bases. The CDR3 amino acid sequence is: CASSQDRGRSLEAFF. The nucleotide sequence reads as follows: TGCGCCAGCAGCCAAGACAGGGGACGGTCCCTTGAAGCTTTCTTT.